The 27 T cell receptor beta chains below all came from one sample that was sequenced in a study of cytomegalovirus exposure and HLA in healthy donors. Both 60 Vbeta primers and 13 Jbeta primers went into the PCR. Some clones are missing from TCRdb's copy, which holds only in-frame ones; the method was immunoSEQ multiplex PCR. The table gives about 200,000 clones; the top ten clones make up less than 1% of it. The sequenced sample was PBMCs. The receptors originated from a woman aged 25-40 years in good health and CMV-seropositive.

The CDR3 DNA is TGTGCCAGCAGTGAAGACAGGAGCCGGTTCAATCAGCCCCAGCATTTT. Protein sequence: CASSEDRSRFNQPQHF. The genes are TRBV6-1 and TRBJ1-5, with D maybe TRBD1 (5 bases). The V and J ends lost 1 base and 3 bases respectively, with 13 bases between them. The CDR3 totals 16 residues. CDR1 is MNHNS and CDR2 is SASEGT in the germline V gene.

CDR3 coding DNA: TGTGCCAGCAGTTACAGGACAGGGGGTGGTTCACCCCTCCACTTT. This translates into CASSYRTGGGSPLHF. The V call is TRBV6-5, the J call TRBJ1-6; 10 bases agree with TRBD1. CDR1 and CDR2 from the germline V gene are MNHEY and SVGAGI. The V segment lost 2 bases and the J segment 9 bases; nucleotides outside the gene matches: 4. The CDR3 is 15 amino acids.

The chain joins TRBV2 to TRBJ2-2; D perhaps matches TRBD2 (5 bases). There are 16 residues in the CDR3. Germline V lookup: CDR1 SNHLY, CDR2 FYNNEI. Between the trimmed V and J ends, which lost 2 bases and 4 bases, there was a span of 14 bases. The CDR3 DNA is TGTGCCAGCAGTGAATGGGAGCGGTGGGCCACCGGGGAGCTGTTTTTT. It is translated as CASSEWERWATGELFF.

This chain links TRBV30 with TRBJ2-7; D is possibly TRBD1 (5 bases). Germline CDR1 GTSNPN, CDR2 SVGIG (reference sequence). This CDR3 spans 14 amino acids. The V gene lost 0 bases and the J gene lost 3 bases, with 12 bases spanning the gap. CDR3 protein: CAWSVHRTFYEQYF. The CDR3, as DNA: TGTGCCTGGAGTGTTCACAGGACGTTCTACGAGCAGTACTTC.

The gene calls are TRBV6-6 and TRBJ1-2; D may be TRBD1 (5 bases). In germline, CDR1 is MNHNY, CDR2 SVGAGI (reference sequence). V lost 0 bases and J 7 bases, leaving 15 bases between the germline ends. The length of the CDR3 is 15 residues. Here the CDR3 DNA reads TGTGCCAGCAGTTACTCGCCAGGGTCAATGTTTGGCTACACCTTC. This codes for CASSYSPGSMFGYTF.

This chain links TRBV15 with TRBJ1-3, with D uncertain. V was trimmed by 0 bases and J by 3 bases, leaving 15 bases between them. CDR1 and CDR2 from the germline V gene are LNHNV and YYDKDF (reference sequence). The CDR3 loop spans 17 amino acids. The CDR3 DNA is TGTGCCACCAGCAGAGATGTGGGAGTCCTTTATGGAAACACCATATATTTT. Translation gives CATSRDVGVLYGNTIYF. The full variable domain, with the rest looked up from reference TRBV15 and TRBJ1-3, is DAMVIQNPRYQVTQFGKPVTLSCSQTLNHNVMYWYQQKSSQAPKLLFHYYDKDFNNEADTPDNFQSRRPNTSFCFLDIRSPGLGDTAMYLCATSRDVGVLYGNTIYFGEGSWLTVV.

As regards this clone: A read error may account for a junction end that differs from germline. This chain connects TRBV2 to TRBJ1-3, with a possible D match to TRBD1 (5 bases). This CDR3 region has 16 residues. The germline V gene has CDR1 SNHLY and CDR2 FYNNEI. The CDR3 here is CASREGAGMAGNTIYF. CDR3 DNA: TGTGCCAGCAGGGAAGGGGCTGGAATGGCTGGAAACACCATATATTTT.

The chain couples TRBV2 to TRBJ1-3; 7 nucleotides agree with TRBD1. CDR3 length equals 14 residues. Per germline, CDR1 SNHLY and CDR2 FYNNEI. The V segment lost 8 bases and the J segment 0 bases; nucleotides outside the gene matches: 4. DNA for the CDR3: TGTGCCAGCCAACAGGGGAACTCTGGAAACACCATATATTTT. Translation gives CASQQGNSGNTIYF.

The chain employs TRBV4-3 and TRBJ1-6; D call uncertain. CDR1 is LGHNA, CDR2 YSLEER, per germline. This CDR3 is built from 11 residues. V was clipped by 1 base and J by 16 bases, with 8 bases between them. CDR3 sequence reads: CASSQGSLLHF. In DNA, the CDR3 is TGCGCCAGCAGCCAAGGGTCCCTACTCCACTTT.

The chain employs TRBV19 and TRBJ2-1, with D perhaps matching TRBD2 (5 bases). Per the germline V gene, CDR1 is LNHDA and CDR2 is SQIVND (reference sequence). The CDR3 runs to 14 residues. With 3 bases removed from V and 5 bases from J, the gap between germline ends came to 11 bases. This chain's CDR3 is CASSIRTRDNEQFF. In nucleotides, the CDR3 is TGTGCCAGTAGTATTAGAACTAGGGACAATGAGCAGTTCTTC.

The chain joins TRBV4-1 to TRBJ2-7, with 7 positions matching TRBD2. CDR1 and CDR2 from the germline V gene are MGHRA and YSYEKL. This CDR3 spans 14 amino acids. Trimming removed 4 bases from V and 4 bases from J; junction bases left unmatched: 7. In DNA form, the CDR3 reads TGCGCCAGCAGCCGGGGGGGGGACGGATACGAGCAGTACTTC. It specifies CASSRGGDGYEQYF.

The chain has TRBV2 and TRBJ2-5, with 11 bases fitting TRBD2. This CDR3 is built from 14 residues. Germline V gene sequence: CDR1 SNHLY, CDR2 FYNNEI. Trimming removed 4 bases from V and 2 bases from J; junction bases left unmatched: 0. CDR3 bases: TGTGCCAGCAGTGGACTAGCGGGGCAAGAGACCCAGTACTTC. This encodes CASSGLAGQETQYF.

The chain employs TRBV5-6 and TRBJ1-1, with 7 bases lining up with TRBD1. The CDR3 is made up of 15 amino acids. Trimming removed 6 bases from V and 5 bases from J; junction bases left unmatched: 13. The germline CDR1 and CDR2 sequences are SGHDT and YYEEEE. CDR3 in amino acids: CASTEPTGVGTEAFF. The CDR3 nucleotides read TGTGCCAGCACAGAGCCCACAGGGGTTGGTACTGAAGCTTTCTTT. Variable domain in full (rest from reference TRBV5-6 and TRBJ1-1): DAGVTQSPTHLIKTRGQQVTLRCSPKSGHDTVSWYQQALGQGPQFIFQYYEEEERQRGNFPDRFSGHQFPNYSSELNVNALLLGDSALYLCASTEPTGVGTEAFFGQGTRLTVV.

The rearrangement joins TRBV25-1 to TRBJ1-2; no definite D call. Trimming pared 5 bases from V and 4 bases from J, leaving 11 bases between. The CDR3 extends over 13 amino acids. CDR1 is MGHDK and CDR2 is SYGVNS in the germline V gene. The CDR3 here is CASSTIDLYGYTF. In nucleotides, the CDR3 is TGTGCCAGCAGTACTATTGATCTCTATGGCTACACCTTC.

The chain is built from TRBV10-1 and TRBJ1-5, with unresolved D. Per germline, CDR1 WNHNN and CDR2 SYGVQD (reference sequence). This CDR3 region has 14 residues. Trimming removed 4 bases at V and 0 bases at J, with 7 bases between. CDR3 loop: CASSGNSSNQPQHF. The CDR3 DNA reads TGCGCCAGCAGTGGTAACAGTAGCAATCAGCCCCAGCATTTT.

The chain has TRBV5-1 and TRBJ2-7, with 8 positions matching TRBD1. The V segment lost 4 bases and the J segment 2 bases; nucleotides outside the gene matches: 8. The CDR3 runs 15 residues. Germline V gene data show CDR1 as SGHRS and CDR2 as YFSETQ. CDR3 residues: CASSVDQGAPYEQYF. Here the CDR3 DNA reads TGCGCCAGCAGCGTAGACCAGGGGGCTCCCTACGAGCAGTACTTC.

This sequence joins TRBV18 and TRBJ1-2, with a tentative D call TRBD1 (5 bases). With 2 bases removed from V and 1 base from J, the gap between germline ends came to 8 bases. The CDR3 consists of 14 residues. From germline, CDR1 is KGHSH and CDR2 LQKENI. DNA of the CDR3: TGTGCCAGCTCACCAAGGGGACTTAACTATGGCTACACCTTC. Translated: CASSPRGLNYGYTF.

The chain combines TRBV4-2 with TRBJ1-2, with D possibly matching TRBD1 (5 bases). The CDR3 spans 15 residues. Trimming pared 4 bases from V and 8 bases from J, leaving 20 bases between. Germline V lookup: CDR1 LGHNA, CDR2 YNFKEQ. CDR3 sequence reads: CASSLNKGHQEGYTF. The CDR3 DNA reads as TGTGCCAGCAGCCTCAATAAAGGACATCAGGAGGGCTACACCTTC.

The gene calls are TRBV7-9 and TRBJ1-5; 7 nucleotides align to TRBD1. The CDR3 loop spans 15 amino acids. J gave up 3 bases and V 5 bases, and 7 bases lay outside the gene matches. Germline V gene lookup returns CDR1 SEHNR and CDR2 FQNEAQ (reference sequence). Here the CDR3 DNA reads TGTGCCAGCAGCCCTCCGGGACAGATCAATCAGCCCCAGCATTTT. Its protein product is CASSPPGQINQPQHF. Using reference TRBV7-9 and TRBJ1-5 for the parts outside the CDR3, the full variable domain is DTGVSQNPRHKITKRGQNVTFRCDPISEHNRLYWYRQTLGQGPEFLTYFQNEAQLEKSRLLSDRFSAERPKGSFSTLEIQRTEQGDSAMYLCASSPPGQINQPQHFGDGTRLSIL.

J is TRBJ2-5 and V is TRBV5-4; 10 bases align to TRBD2. The better agreement between TRBJ2-7 and the DNA end casts doubt on the J call. Germline CDR1 and CDR2: SGHNT and YYREEE (reference sequence). There are 16 residues in the CDR3. CDR3 protein: CASSLGSSGSVYEQYF. CDR3 nucleotides: TGTGCCAGCAGCTTGGGGTCTAGCGGGAGTGTATACGAGCAGTACTTC.

This chain links TRBV20-1 with TRBJ2-7, with D possibly matching TRBD1 (5 bases). Looked up from germline, CDR1 is DFQATT and CDR2 is SNEGSKA (reference sequence). The CDR3 runs to 11 residues. Trimming pared 4 bases from V and 8 bases from J, leaving 12 bases between. The DNA for the CDR3 is TGCAGTGCTACGACCAGGGAACAGCAGTACTTC. It is translated as CSATTREQQYF.

This chain links TRBV7-9 with TRBJ1-5, with D perhaps matching TRBD1 (6 bases). Germline CDR1 reads SEHNR; CDR2 reads FQNEAQ (reference sequence). The ends were cut back, 5 bases at V and 7 bases at J, with 9 bases in the middle. This CDR3 has 12 residues. CDR3 region: CASSTQGQPQHF. CDR3 coding DNA: TGTGCCAGCAGCACACAGGGACAGCCCCAGCATTTT.

This CDR3 is CSVDSPTGHRTDTQYF. CDR3 DNA sequence: TGCAGCGTTGATTCCCCCACAGGGCATCGCACAGATACGCAGTATTTT. This chain connects TRBV29-1 to TRBJ2-3; tentatively, D is TRBD1 (6 bases). CDR1 is SQVTM and CDR2 is ANQGSEA in the germline V gene. The CDR3 covers 16 residues. V shed 3 bases and J shed 1 base, with 17 bases lying between them.

The chain joins TRBV5-6 to TRBJ1-5; TRBD1 might be the D (5 bases). CDR3 length: 15 amino acids. Germline CDR1 is SGHDT and CDR2 is YYEEEE. V was pared by 4 bases and J by 0 bases, with 11 bases between. The CDR3 DNA is TGTGCCAGCAGCCTGACAGCTTATAGCAATCAGCCCCAGCATTTT. This translates into CASSLTAYSNQPQHF.

The rearrangement uses TRBV5-1 and TRBJ2-5; TRBD2 matches 11 bases. The J call may be mistaken, given a closer DNA end match to TRBJ2-7. The germline CDR1 and CDR2 sequences are SGHRS and YFSETQ. The CDR3 sequence is 17 residues long. CDR3 DNA sequence: TGCGCCAGCAGCTTGGCATTACTAGCGGGGGTTTCCTACGAGCAGTACTTC. Residues: CASSLALLAGVSYEQYF.

The CDR3: CASSLQTGNNEQFF. The CDR3 DNA is TGCGCCAGCAGCCTACAGACAGGGAACAATGAGCAGTTCTTC. The gene calls are TRBV5-1 and TRBJ2-1; 7 bases fit TRBD1. CDR1 SGHRS and CDR2 YFSETQ come from the germline V gene. This CDR3 comprises 14 residues. Trimming removed 4 bases from V and 5 bases from J; junction bases left unmatched: 6. Using reference TRBV5-1 and TRBJ2-1 for the parts outside the CDR3, the full variable domain is KAGVTQTPRYLIKTRGQQVTLSCSPISGHRSVSWYQQTPGQGLQFLFEYFSETQRNKGNFPGRFSGRQFSNSRSEMNVSTLELGDSALYLCASSLQTGNNEQFFGPGTRLTVL.

The rearrangement joins TRBV29-1 to TRBJ2-3, with 8 nucleotides matching TRBD2. Per the germline V gene, CDR1 is SQVTM and CDR2 is ANQGSEA. The ends lost 4 bases at V and 4 bases at J; junction bases unmatched: 7. The CDR3 consists of 14 residues. The CDR3 nucleotides read TGCAGCGTTGCGGCGGGGGGTGGCTCAGATACGCAGTATTTT. Protein: CSVAAGGGSDTQYF.